This section outlines one T cell receptor beta chain sequence together with its context. Its target is not known. CDR3 length: 18 amino acids. Germline CDR1 reads MDHEN; CDR2 reads SYDVKM. Phlebotomy per donor yielded a single 2.5 ml blood sample. After skipping T cell sorting, the authors isolated total RNA from whole blood. These data come from a study of monozygotic twins with inflammatory bowel disease. The study, taken as a whole, reports: Lower sharing of clonotypes with other individuals was seen in IBD patients than in healthy twins. This was most marked in patients showing signs of disease activity.

TCRdb reworked the 5' RACE reads into one entry per CDR3 protein, no DNA. The sample totals over 130,000 distinct CDR3 sequences; its top ten clones hold less than 3%. Sequencing used blood. The receptor was isolated from a human donor with ulcerative colitis or Crohn's disease, or a healthy co-twin of an affected twin (not recorded which). This chain joins TRBV28 and TRBJ2-7; TCRdb's D gene call, TRBD2, goes unchecked for lack of DNA. CDR3 amino acids: CASSLLGASGDLPYEQYF.